What follows is one T cell receptor beta chain and its context. This clone was seen only a few times. It has no known antigen specificity. No qualities accompany the bases; no much larger clone lies one base away. TCR-beta CDR3 regions were amplified from genomic DNA by a two-step multiplex PCR, with the second step adding Illumina-compatible adaptors. As a commercial immunoSEQ service, TCR-beta immunosequencing was carried out on an Illumina platform. Per the source publication's procedure: Two measures summarised the repertoires: productive clonality, and Top 10 Clones, meaning the percentage of T-cell templates coming from the ten most frequent sequences. Values for productive clonality spanned 0 to 1, where a value of 1 indicated a monoclonal population. Sequences comprising at least 0.1% of tumour T-cell templates but absent from matched non-adjacent lung were defined as tumour-associated clones and were identified via log10 scatter plots. Student's t-tests were used for two-group comparisons, ANOVA was used for stages, and linear regression was used for relationships, with analyses conducted in GraphPad Prism7 and R. TCRdb took over this immuneACCESS table, retaining in-frame rearrangements with V and J assigned. Such tables are incomplete; in checked studies, under half of the missing clones stem from an unresolved V gene, and the remainder is unexplained. V, J and clone size are those of that table, while D and trimming were read from the DNA. The table for this sample lists 2,500 to 3,500 clones; approximately 72% of them were counted only once. Together, the top ten hold 15% to 20% of the sample.

The sample originates from a study of immune cell composition in non-small cell lung cancer (dated by TCRdb to 2016 to 2017). For the study in its entirety: To assign histologic subtype, which was mostly lung adenocarcinoma or squamous cell carcinoma, H&E was combined with p63, CK5, Napsin A and TTF-1 immunohistochemistry. Adaptive Biotechnologies TCR-beta sequencing was carried out on a few dozen paired NSCLC tumour and non-adjacent lung specimens, as well as on 26 tumour-only specimens. In supplementary cohort #1, which comprised around ten lung adenocarcinoma cases, paired tumour/lung TCR-beta sequencing was performed and TIL populations were generated so that tumour reactivity could be assessed. Several tumour specimens with TCR-beta data were of rare histological subtypes and were excluded from the subtype comparisons.

What the study reported, not specific to this receptor: No significant correlation was found between tumour TCR-beta clonality and smoking pack-years. In 10 adenocarcinoma cases, maximal tumour-associated clone frequency correlated strongly with TIL tumour reactivity, whereas overall clonality did not. The reactivity cohort was only 10 cases, and tumour-reactive clones were not shown to share sequences with the dominant in vivo tumour-associated clones. Nearly half of NSCLC cases had tumour-associated clones >0.5%, with more than 70% of squamous carcinomas showing such clones compared with 33% of adenocarcinomas. Top 10 clone scores and productive clonality were significantly higher in lung squamous cell carcinoma than in lung adenocarcinoma tumours.

Between the V and J ends, shortened by 0 bases and 6 bases respectively, the junction contains 12 bases. From the germline V gene, CDR1 is SGHTA and CDR2 is FQGNSA. Measured from the cysteine to the phenylalanine, the CDR3 is 14 residues long. This entry keeps only the CDR3 DNA: 42 bases, framed from base 1. Genomic DNA was extracted with the QIAamp DNA kit from frozen aliquots of unsorted single-cell suspensions. Surgically resected non-small cell lung cancer tissue was used for the tumour samples. Tissues were received within 2 hours of resection and processed immediately into single-cell suspensions. Tissue was broken up mechanically, digested enzymatically with DNase I, collagenase I and hyaluronidase for under 35 minutes at 37 degrees C, and then filtered and RBC-lysed.

The rearrangement combines TRBV7-2 with TRBJ2-7; D gene: possibly TRBD1, on 5 matching bases. This receptor was identified in a human donor with non-small cell lung cancer. Sample: lung tumor tissue. CDR3 reads: CASSLAQRQGEQYF. The nucleotide sequence reads TGTGCCAGCAGCTTAGCGCAGAGGCAGGGCGAGCAGTACTTC.